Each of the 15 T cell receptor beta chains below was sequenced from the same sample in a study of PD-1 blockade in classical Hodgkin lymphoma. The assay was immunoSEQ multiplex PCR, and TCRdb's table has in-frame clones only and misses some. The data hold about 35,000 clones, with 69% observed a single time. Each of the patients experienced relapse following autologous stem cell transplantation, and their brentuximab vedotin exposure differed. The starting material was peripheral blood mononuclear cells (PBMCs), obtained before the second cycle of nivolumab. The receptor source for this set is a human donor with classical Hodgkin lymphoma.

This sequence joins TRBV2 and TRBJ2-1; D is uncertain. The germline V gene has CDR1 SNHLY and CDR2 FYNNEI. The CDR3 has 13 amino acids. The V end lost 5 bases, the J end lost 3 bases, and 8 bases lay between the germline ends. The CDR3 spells CASSSLDYNEQFF. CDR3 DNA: TGTGCCAGCAGTTCTCTTGACTACAATGAGCAGTTCTTC.

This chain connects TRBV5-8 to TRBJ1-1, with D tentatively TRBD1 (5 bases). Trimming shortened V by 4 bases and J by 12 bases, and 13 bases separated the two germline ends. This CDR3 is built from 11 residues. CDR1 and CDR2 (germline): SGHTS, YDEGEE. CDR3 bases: TGTGCCAGCAGCCTCAGGGTCCGAACTTTCTTT. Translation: CASSLRVRTFF.

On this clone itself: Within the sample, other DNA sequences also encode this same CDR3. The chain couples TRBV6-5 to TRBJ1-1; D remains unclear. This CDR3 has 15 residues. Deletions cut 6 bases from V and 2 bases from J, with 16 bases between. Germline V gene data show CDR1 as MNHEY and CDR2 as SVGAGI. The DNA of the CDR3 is TGTGCCAGCAGCCCCACCCTCTTAGTTAACACTGAAGCTTTCTTT. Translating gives CASSPTLLVNTEAFF.

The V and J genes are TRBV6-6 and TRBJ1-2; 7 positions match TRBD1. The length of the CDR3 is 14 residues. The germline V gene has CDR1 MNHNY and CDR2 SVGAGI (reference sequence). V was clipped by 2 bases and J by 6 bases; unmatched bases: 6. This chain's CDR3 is CASSYMGQFDGYTF. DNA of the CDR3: TGTGCCAGCAGTTACATGGGACAGTTCGATGGCTACACCTTC.

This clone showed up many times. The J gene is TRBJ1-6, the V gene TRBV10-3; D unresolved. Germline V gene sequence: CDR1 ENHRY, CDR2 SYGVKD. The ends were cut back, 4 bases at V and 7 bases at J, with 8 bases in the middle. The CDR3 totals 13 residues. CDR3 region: CAISGATNSPLHF. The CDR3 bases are TGTGCCATCAGTGGGGCGACCAATTCACCCCTCCACTTT.

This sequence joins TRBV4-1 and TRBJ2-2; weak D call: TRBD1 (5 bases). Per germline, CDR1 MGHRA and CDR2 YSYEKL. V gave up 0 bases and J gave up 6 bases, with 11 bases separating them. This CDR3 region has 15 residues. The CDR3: CASSQEETDSGELFF. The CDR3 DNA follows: TGCGCCAGCAGCCAAGAAGAGACAGATTCCGGGGAGCTGTTTTTT.

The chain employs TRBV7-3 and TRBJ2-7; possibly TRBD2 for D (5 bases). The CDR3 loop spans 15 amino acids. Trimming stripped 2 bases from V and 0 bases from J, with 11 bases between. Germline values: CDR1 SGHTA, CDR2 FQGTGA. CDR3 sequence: CASSLGPGSSYEQYF. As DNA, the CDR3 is TGTGCCAGCAGCTTAGGGCCGGGAAGCTCCTACGAGCAGTACTTC.

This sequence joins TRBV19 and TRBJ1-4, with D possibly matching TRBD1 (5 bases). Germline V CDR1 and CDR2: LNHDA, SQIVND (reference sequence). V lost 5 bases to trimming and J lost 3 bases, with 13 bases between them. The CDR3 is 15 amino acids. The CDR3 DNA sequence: TGTGCCAGTAGTTCCCTCCGAGGGGCTAATGAAAAACTGTTTTTT. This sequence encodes CASSSLRGANEKLFF.

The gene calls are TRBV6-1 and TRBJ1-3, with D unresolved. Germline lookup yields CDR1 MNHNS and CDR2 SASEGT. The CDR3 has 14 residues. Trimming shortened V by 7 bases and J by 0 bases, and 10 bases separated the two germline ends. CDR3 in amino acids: CASTSYASGNTIYF. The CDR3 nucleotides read TGTGCCAGCACCTCCTACGCCTCTGGAAACACCATATATTTT.

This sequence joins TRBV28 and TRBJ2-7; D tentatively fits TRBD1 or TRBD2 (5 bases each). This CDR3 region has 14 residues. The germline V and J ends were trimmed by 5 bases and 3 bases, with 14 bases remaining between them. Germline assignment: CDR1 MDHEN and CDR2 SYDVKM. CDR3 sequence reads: CASSRDGLNYEQYF. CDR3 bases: TGTGCCAGCAGTAGGGACGGGTTAAACTACGAGCAGTACTTC.

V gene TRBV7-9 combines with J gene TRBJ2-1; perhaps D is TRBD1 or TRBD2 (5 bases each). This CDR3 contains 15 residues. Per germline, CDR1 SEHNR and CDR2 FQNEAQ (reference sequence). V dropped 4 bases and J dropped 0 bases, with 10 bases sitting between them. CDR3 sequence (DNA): TGTGCCAGCAGCTCTCATGGGGGCTCCTACAATGAGCAGTTCTTC. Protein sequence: CASSSHGGSYNEQFF.

The CDR3 protein is CASSQGGWTGVEAKNIQYF. The CDR3 DNA reads as TGCGCCAGCAGCCAAGGAGGGTGGACGGGGGTGGAAGCCAAAAACATTCAGTACTTC. This chain connects TRBV4-1 to TRBJ2-4; D may be TRBD2 (6 bases). Trimming removed 1 base from V and 0 bases from J, with 19 bases in between. The germline gives CDR1 MGHRA, CDR2 YSYEKL. The CDR3 length is 19 residues.

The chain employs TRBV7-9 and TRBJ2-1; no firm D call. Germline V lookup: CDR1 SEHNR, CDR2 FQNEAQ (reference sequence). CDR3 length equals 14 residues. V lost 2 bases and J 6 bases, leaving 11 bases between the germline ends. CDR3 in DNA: TGTGCCAGCAGCTTATTATCCGGGCCCAATGAGCAGTTCTTC. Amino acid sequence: CASSLLSGPNEQFF.

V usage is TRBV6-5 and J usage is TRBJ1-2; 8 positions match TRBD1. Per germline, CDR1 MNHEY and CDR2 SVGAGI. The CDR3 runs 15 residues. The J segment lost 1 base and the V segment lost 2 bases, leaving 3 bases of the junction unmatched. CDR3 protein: CASSYGQGGNYGYTF. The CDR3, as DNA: TGTGCCAGCAGTTACGGACAGGGAGGTAACTATGGCTACACCTTC.

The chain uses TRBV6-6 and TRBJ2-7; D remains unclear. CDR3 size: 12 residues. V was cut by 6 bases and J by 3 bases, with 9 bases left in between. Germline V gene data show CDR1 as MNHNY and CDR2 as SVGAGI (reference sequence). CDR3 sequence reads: CASRGRSYEQYF. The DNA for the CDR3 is TGTGCCAGCAGAGGCAGGAGCTACGAGCAGTACTTC.